This T cell receptor beta chain originates from a study of circulating CD8 cells and anti-PD-1 response in melanoma. As for the study in general: Treatment was intravenous nivolumab at 3 mg/kg every 2 weeks.

By sample share, this clonotype is large. Its antigen is currently unknown. This CDR3 region has 15 residues. Deletions cut 3 bases from V and 2 bases from J, with 14 bases between. Germline-derived CDR1 and CDR2 are SNHLY and FYNNEI. Points from the study as a whole: DNEG was most diverse; TIGIT repertoires were least diverse. A small cohort with few responders supplied the baseline and M1 comparisons.

The QIAseq Immune Repertoire TCR panel built the libraries from 15 ng of total RNA. TCRdb reanalysed the reads using MiXCR and keeps one entry per CDR3 protein. The data contain about 620 distinct CDR3 sequences, less than 9.5% of them singletons. Live CD3+CD8+TCRalphabeta+ cells were sorted into four subsets by PD-1 and/or TIGIT. Sequenced material: CD8+ T cells from PBMCs, taken at baseline or after one month of anti-PD-1 therapy (not recorded which). The origin of this receptor is a human donor with melanoma. V gene TRBV2 combines with J gene TRBJ2-7, with unresolved D. CDR3 residues: CASSDLKVVPYEQYF. The CDR3 DNA is TGTGCCAGCAGTGATTTAAAAGTCGTCCCCTACGAGCAGTACTTC.